This TCR beta chain was documented in a study of T cell repertoires in cytomegalovirus infection. In the study overall: An indication of both CMV infection and matching HLA type came from public TCR beta signatures.

Study-wide points: There were HLA-C-restricted CMV-specific TCR beta clonotypes dominating the ex vivo response.

The CDR3 covers 15 residues. Trimming pared 1 base from V and 7 bases from J, leaving 17 bases between. Germline V gene sequence: CDR1 SGHTA, CDR2 FQGNSA. This clonotype was counted ten times or more. Its antigen is not known. TCRdb analysed the reads with MiXCR anew, one entry per CDR3 protein. The sample records approximately 390,000 distinct CDR3 sequences, approximately 30% being singletons. The input for sequencing was cultured PBMCs, taken from culture after CMV antigen stimulation. The TCR originated in a human donor in good health (CMV status not recorded). Some clones in this sample may be carry-over from other donors' samples. This chain joins TRBV7-2 and TRBJ2-7; D tentatively fits TRBD1 or TRBD2 (5 bases each). The CDR3 DNA reads as TGTGCCAGCAGCTTAGGGGGAAGCGGCACAGGAGAGCAGTACTTC. This sequence encodes CASSLGGSGTGEQYF.